The 32 T cell receptor beta chains given below trace back to one sample, sequenced in a study of identical twins. TCRdb re-called the 5' RACE reads through MiXCR, storing one row per CDR3 protein. The data contain about 730,000 distinct CDR3 sequences, about 20% of them singletons. These data are also associated with another study on T cells expressing NK-cell markers.

Sequencing input: PBMCs. These receptors came from a woman aged 18-29 years in good health.

The chain links TRBV18 to TRBJ2-1; D not certain. Between the trimmed V and J ends, which lost 0 bases and 9 bases, there was a span of 6 bases. Germline CDR1 KGHSH, CDR2 LQKENI. CDR3 length: 12 amino acids. The CDR3 sequence is CASSPPNPEQFF. The CDR3 nucleotides are TGTGCCAGCTCACCACCTAATCCTGAGCAGTTCTTC.

V and J are TRBV7-9 and TRBJ2-1; 7 bases fit TRBD1. This CDR3 is 15 amino acids long. Germline V gives CDR1 SEHNR, CDR2 FQNEAQ (reference sequence). V was pared by 5 bases and J by 4 bases, with 8 bases of the junction left unmatched. Here the CDR3 DNA reads TGTGCCAGCAGCCTACAGGGACAGTTTTACAATGAGCAGTTCTTC. This codes for CASSLQGQFYNEQFF.

Only a few counts were recorded for this clonotype. The chain recombines TRBV5-1 with TRBJ2-4; tentatively, D is TRBD2 (5 bases). Germline V lookup: CDR1 SGHRS, CDR2 YFSETQ. The CDR3 length is 14 residues. V dropped 3 bases and J dropped 1 base, with 8 bases sitting between them. CDR3 region: CASSSTRAKNIQYF. CDR3 nucleotide sequence: TGCGCCAGCAGCTCAACTAGGGCCAAAAACATTCAGTACTTC.

As concerns this clonotype: At one end the junction does not follow the germline gene, possibly because of a read error. This rearrangement joins TRBV12-3 or TRBV12-4 to TRBJ2-1, with 11 bases identical to TRBD2. The CDR3 is 15 amino acids. The CDR3 coding sequence is TGTGCCAGCAGTATAGCGGGAGGGCCCCACAATGAGCAGTTCTTC. This codes for CASSIAGGPHNEQFF.

This clonotype has ten or more counts. The chain uses TRBV7-9 and TRBJ2-7; a weak D match, TRBD1 (5 bases). Germline CDR1 reads SEHNR; CDR2 reads FQNEAQ (reference sequence). The CDR3 is made up of 12 amino acids. Between the trimmed V and J ends, which lost 1 base and 6 bases, there was a span of 7 bases. CDR3 loop: CASSLGQFEQYF. The CDR3 nucleotides are TGTGCCAGCAGCTTAGGACAGTTCGAGCAGTACTTC. The full variable domain, its missing parts supplied by reference TRBV7-9 and TRBJ2-7, is DTGVSQNPRHKITKRGQNVTFRCDPISEHNRLYWYRQTLGQGPEFLTYFQNEAQLEKSRLLSDRFSAERPKGSFSTLEIQRTEQGDSAMYLCASSLGQFEQYFGPGTRLTVT.

This clonotype was counted only a few times. V gene TRBV12-3 or TRBV12-4 combines with J gene TRBJ2-7, with D maybe TRBD1 (6 bases). The CDR3 has 13 residues. The V gene lost 6 bases and the J gene lost 0 bases, with 9 bases spanning the gap. The CDR3 region is CASRPDSSYEQYF. In DNA form, the CDR3 reads TGTGCCAGCAGACCGGACAGCTCCTACGAGCAGTACTTC.

This clonotype was found a few times. The V call is TRBV4-3, the J call TRBJ2-7; D is perhaps TRBD2 (5 bases). Germline assignment: CDR1 LGHNA and CDR2 YSLEER. The CDR3 runs to 17 residues. The V gene lost 2 bases and the J gene lost 3 bases, with 20 bases spanning the gap. In DNA, the CDR3 is TGCGCCAGCAGCCAAAACCTCGGGTTAGCGAGTTTCTACGAGCAGTACTTC. This encodes CASSQNLGLASFYEQYF.

The chain couples TRBV20-1 to TRBJ2-7; TRBD1 matches 8 bases. Germline lookup yields CDR1 DFQATT and CDR2 SNEGSKA (reference sequence). CDR3 size: 13 residues. V was clipped by 7 bases and J by 4 bases; unmatched bases: 9. The CDR3 DNA reads TGCAGTGTAGAAGTGACAGGGGCATACGAGCAGTACTTC. Its translation: CSVEVTGAYEQYF.

This clonotype was observed a handful of times. The chain is built from TRBV7-9 and TRBJ2-3; tentative D call: TRBD1 (5 bases). The CDR3 has 15 residues. The V end was cut by 1 base, the J end by 2 bases, with 10 bases between. Per the germline V gene, CDR1 is SEHNR and CDR2 is FQNEAQ (reference sequence). The CDR3 here is CASSLVRGLTDTQYF. The CDR3, as DNA: TGTGCCAGCAGCTTAGTAAGGGGCCTCACAGATACGCAGTATTTT.

This clonotype was recorded at least ten times. This chain uses TRBV6-5 with TRBJ2-1, with D perhaps matching TRBD2 (6 bases). Germline V gives CDR1 MNHEY, CDR2 SVGAGI. The CDR3 spans 15 residues. The V gene lost 4 bases and the J gene lost 8 bases, with 18 bases spanning the gap. The CDR3 sequence: CASSSSQGGSHEQFF. CDR3 bases: TGTGCCAGCAGTTCGTCGCAGGGAGGTTCCCATGAGCAGTTCTTC.

This clonotype has more than one count but fewer than ten. V gene TRBV7-2 combines with J gene TRBJ2-7; D gene unclear. From germline, CDR1 is SGHTA and CDR2 FQGNSA. V shed 5 bases and J shed 6 bases, with 14 bases lying between them. This CDR3 region has 13 residues. The CDR3 loop reads CASSEQSFAEQYF. The CDR3 nucleotides read TGTGCCAGCAGCGAACAGAGCTTTGCCGAGCAGTACTTC. Drawing the rest from reference TRBV7-2 and TRBJ2-7, the complete variable domain is GAGVSQSPSNKVTEKGKDVELRCDPISGHTALYWYRQSLGQGLEFLIYFQGNSAPDKSGLPSDRFSAERTGGSVSTLTIQRTQQEDSAVYLCASSEQSFAEQYFGPGTRLTVT.

This rearrangement joins TRBV20-1 to TRBJ1-2; 7 positions match TRBD1. This CDR3 has 14 residues. V trimming: 2 bases; J trimming: 4 bases; junction bases outside the gene matches: 7. Germline V CDR1 and CDR2: DFQATT, SNEGSKA (reference sequence). CDR3 DNA: TGCAGTGCTAGACTGAACAGGGGCGGCTATGGCTACACCTTC. It encodes CSARLNRGGYGYTF.

V usage is TRBV7-6 and J usage is TRBJ1-6; D unresolved. Germline CDR1 is SGHVS and CDR2 is FNYEAQ. The CDR3 covers 14 residues. The germline V and J ends were trimmed by 5 bases and 7 bases, with 12 bases remaining between them. In DNA form, the CDR3 reads TGTGCCAGCAGCACCTCTGTTGGGAATTCACCCCTCCACTTT. Translated, it gives CASSTSVGNSPLHF.

This rearrangement joins TRBV7-9 to TRBJ2-4, with a possible D match to TRBD1 (6 bases). V lost 4 bases and J 6 bases, leaving 16 bases between the germline ends. Germline V lookup: CDR1 SEHNR, CDR2 FQNEAQ (reference sequence). This CDR3 comprises 15 residues. The chain's CDR3 is CASSSSTGIGNIQYF. The DNA of the CDR3 is TGTGCCAGCAGCTCATCAACAGGGATCGGAAACATTCAGTACTTC.

A few counts support this clonotype. The chain is built from TRBV5-1 and TRBJ2-3, with 11 positions matching TRBD2. This CDR3 spans 16 amino acids. V lost 1 base and J lost 4; bases outside the gene matches: 5. CDR1 and CDR2 (germline): SGHRS, YFSETQ. The CDR3 bases are TGCGCCAGCAGCTTGATGCTAGCGGGAGGTCCAGATACGCAGTATTTT. This gives the protein CASSLMLAGGPDTQYF.

The chain recombines TRBV7-8 with TRBJ1-2; unclear D gene. Deletions cut 2 bases from V and 1 base from J, with 5 bases between. This CDR3 comprises 13 residues. The germline V gene has CDR1 SGHVS and CDR2 FQNEAQ. The CDR3 loop is CASSLTLNYGYTF. The CDR3 DNA reads as TGTGCCAGCAGCTTAACACTTAACTATGGCTACACCTTC.

The chain is built from TRBV5-6 and TRBJ2-1, with D possibly being TRBD2 (5 bases). Germline V gives CDR1 SGHDT, CDR2 YYEEEE. The CDR3 has 17 residues. V lost 2 bases and J 3 bases, leaving 18 bases between the germline ends. CDR3 DNA: TGTGCCAGCAGCTTAGAACGGCCAGCGGAGCTCTACAATGAGCAGTTCTTC. Translated: CASSLERPAELYNEQFF.

The J gene is TRBJ1-4, the V gene TRBV5-1; 7 bases match TRBD1. CDR1 and CDR2 from the germline V gene are SGHRS and YFSETQ. The CDR3 has 14 residues. With 3 bases clipped from V and 9 bases from J, the junction kept 8 bases outside the gene matches. As DNA, the CDR3 is TGCGCCAGCAGCTCGCTAACGGGACAGCAAAAACTGTTTTTT. Translation: CASSSLTGQQKLFF.

This clonotype has just a few counts. The rearrangement uses TRBV20-1 and TRBJ2-2; 9 positions match TRBD2. This CDR3 has 14 amino acids. CDR1 is DFQATT and CDR2 is SNEGSKA in the germline V gene (reference sequence). V was pared by 7 bases and J by 6 bases, with 9 bases of the junction left unmatched. CDR3 protein: CSVRERGVSGELFF. The CDR3, as DNA: TGCAGTGTTAGGGAGCGGGGGGTATCCGGGGAGCTGTTTTTT.

This clonotype was seen many times. This chain connects TRBV12-3 or TRBV12-4 to TRBJ2-3, with D possibly TRBD1 on 6 matching bases. The ends were cut back, 3 bases at V and 5 bases at J, with 12 bases in the middle. CDR3 length: 14 residues. The CDR3 nucleotides read TGTGCCAGCAGTTTTCGGGCAGGGGTAGATACGCAGTATTTT. Protein: CASSFRAGVDTQYF.

This clonotype showed up just a few times. The gene calls are TRBV20-1 and TRBJ2-1; D unresolved. The CDR3 length is 15 residues. Deletions cut 1 base from V and 0 bases from J, with 10 bases between. CDR1 and CDR2 (germline): DFQATT, SNEGSKA (reference sequence). CDR3 protein: CSARAPTYSYNEQFF. The CDR3 region has the DNA TGCAGTGCTAGAGCCCCGACGTACTCCTACAATGAGCAGTTCTTC.

This clonotype was counted only a few times. This rearrangement joins TRBV12-3 or TRBV12-4 to TRBJ2-5, with D perhaps matching TRBD1 or TRBD2 (5 bases each). Trimming took 5 bases from V and 3 from J, leaving 16 bases between them. The CDR3 consists of 15 residues. CDR3 region: CASSLYRGREETQYF. The CDR3 DNA reads TGTGCCAGCAGTCTTTATCGGGGCAGGGAAGAGACCCAGTACTTC.

This clonotype turned up a few times. J is TRBJ2-3 and V is TRBV12-3 or TRBV12-4; TRBD2 agrees at 14 bases. Trimming removed 7 bases from V and 8 bases from J; junction bases left unmatched: 8. This CDR3 spans 15 amino acids. The DNA for the CDR3 is TGTGCCAGCAACCGCCGACTAGCGGGGGGGTTTACGCAGTATTTT. It specifies CASNRRLAGGFTQYF.

The table lists this clonotype with a few counts. The CDR3: CASSRVSNQPQHF. CDR3 sequence (DNA): TGTGCCAGCTCACGGGTTAGCAATCAGCCCCAGCATTTT. This rearrangement joins TRBV6-1 to TRBJ1-5, with D uncertain. Germline V lookup: CDR1 MNHNS, CDR2 SASEGT. Trimming stripped 8 bases from V and 0 bases from J, with 8 bases between. The CDR3 covers 13 residues.

The chain recombines TRBV12-3 or TRBV12-4 with TRBJ2-1; D gene ambiguous. The CDR3 loop spans 13 amino acids. V was trimmed by 3 bases and J by 7 bases, leaving 10 bases between them. This chain's CDR3 is CASSFGVPNEQFF. Here the CDR3 DNA reads TGTGCCAGCAGTTTCGGCGTGCCAAATGAGCAGTTCTTC.

This clonotype has only a few counts. The chain carries TRBV20-1 and TRBJ2-4, with 12 bases aligning to TRBD2. Germline V gene data show CDR1 as DFQATT and CDR2 as SNEGSKA (reference sequence). V was pared by 1 base and J by 1 base, with 8 bases of the junction left unmatched. The CDR3 consists of 18 residues. The CDR3 DNA follows: TGCAGTGCTAGAGGACTAGCGGGGGATCCGCTGGCCAAAAACATTCAGTACTTC. This gives the protein CSARGLAGDPLAKNIQYF.

The V gene is TRBV20-1, the J gene TRBJ2-1; D is unresolved. Trimming cost V 3 bases and J 9 bases, with 15 bases left between them. The CDR3 is 13 amino acids. Germline V lookup: CDR1 DFQATT, CDR2 SNEGSKA (reference sequence). CDR3 in DNA: TGCAGTGCTAGGGACGGATCCTACGGTGAGCAGTTCTTC. It yields the protein CSARDGSYGEQFF.

This clonotype was counted a few times. The rearrangement uses TRBV10-3 and TRBJ2-5; tentatively, D is TRBD1 or TRBD2 (5 bases each). Trimming left V 5 bases short and J 1 base short, with 14 bases between. The CDR3 has 15 amino acids. CDR1 and CDR2 (germline): ENHRY, SYGVKD. The DNA for the CDR3 is TGTGCCATCAGTACCGGGACGGGATCCCAAGAGACCCAGTACTTC. Its translation: CAISTGTGSQETQYF.

The gene calls are TRBV15 and TRBJ2-7, with 10 bases that match TRBD2. Trimming removed 0 bases from V and 1 base from J; junction bases left unmatched: 9. Germline CDR1 reads LNHNV; CDR2 reads YYDKDF (reference sequence). The CDR3 length is 18 residues. This chain's CDR3 is CATSRDYVLAGESYEQYF. The DNA for the CDR3 is TGTGCCACCAGCAGAGATTATGTCCTAGCGGGAGAGTCCTACGAGCAGTACTTC.

The CDR3 bases are TGCAGTGCTTTGAACCCACTCGGTAGGGATACGCAGTATTTT. It encodes CSALNPLGRDTQYF. The chain uses TRBV20-1 and TRBJ2-3; D is undetermined. V gave up 5 bases and J gave up 6 bases, with 18 bases separating them. The CDR3 has 14 amino acids. Germline CDR1 and CDR2: DFQATT and SNEGSKA (reference sequence).

The V gene is TRBV29-1, the J gene TRBJ2-7, with D unresolved. V was cut by 2 bases and J by 3 bases, with 8 bases left in between. Per the germline V gene, CDR1 is SQVTM and CDR2 is ANQGSEA. This CDR3 contains 12 residues. The CDR3 protein is CSVELNDYEQYF. As DNA, the CDR3 is TGCAGCGTTGAACTTAACGACTACGAGCAGTACTTC.

This clonotype occurred many times. The chain couples TRBV3-1 to TRBJ2-3, with D perhaps matching TRBD2 (5 bases). The germline V and J ends were trimmed by 4 bases and 5 bases, with 16 bases remaining between them. The CDR3 covers 15 residues. Germline V CDR1 and CDR2: LGHDT, YNNKEL (reference sequence). CDR3 amino acids: CASSLSVSRGDTQYF. For the CDR3, the DNA is TGTGCCAGCAGCCTAAGTGTATCACGGGGAGATACGCAGTATTTT.